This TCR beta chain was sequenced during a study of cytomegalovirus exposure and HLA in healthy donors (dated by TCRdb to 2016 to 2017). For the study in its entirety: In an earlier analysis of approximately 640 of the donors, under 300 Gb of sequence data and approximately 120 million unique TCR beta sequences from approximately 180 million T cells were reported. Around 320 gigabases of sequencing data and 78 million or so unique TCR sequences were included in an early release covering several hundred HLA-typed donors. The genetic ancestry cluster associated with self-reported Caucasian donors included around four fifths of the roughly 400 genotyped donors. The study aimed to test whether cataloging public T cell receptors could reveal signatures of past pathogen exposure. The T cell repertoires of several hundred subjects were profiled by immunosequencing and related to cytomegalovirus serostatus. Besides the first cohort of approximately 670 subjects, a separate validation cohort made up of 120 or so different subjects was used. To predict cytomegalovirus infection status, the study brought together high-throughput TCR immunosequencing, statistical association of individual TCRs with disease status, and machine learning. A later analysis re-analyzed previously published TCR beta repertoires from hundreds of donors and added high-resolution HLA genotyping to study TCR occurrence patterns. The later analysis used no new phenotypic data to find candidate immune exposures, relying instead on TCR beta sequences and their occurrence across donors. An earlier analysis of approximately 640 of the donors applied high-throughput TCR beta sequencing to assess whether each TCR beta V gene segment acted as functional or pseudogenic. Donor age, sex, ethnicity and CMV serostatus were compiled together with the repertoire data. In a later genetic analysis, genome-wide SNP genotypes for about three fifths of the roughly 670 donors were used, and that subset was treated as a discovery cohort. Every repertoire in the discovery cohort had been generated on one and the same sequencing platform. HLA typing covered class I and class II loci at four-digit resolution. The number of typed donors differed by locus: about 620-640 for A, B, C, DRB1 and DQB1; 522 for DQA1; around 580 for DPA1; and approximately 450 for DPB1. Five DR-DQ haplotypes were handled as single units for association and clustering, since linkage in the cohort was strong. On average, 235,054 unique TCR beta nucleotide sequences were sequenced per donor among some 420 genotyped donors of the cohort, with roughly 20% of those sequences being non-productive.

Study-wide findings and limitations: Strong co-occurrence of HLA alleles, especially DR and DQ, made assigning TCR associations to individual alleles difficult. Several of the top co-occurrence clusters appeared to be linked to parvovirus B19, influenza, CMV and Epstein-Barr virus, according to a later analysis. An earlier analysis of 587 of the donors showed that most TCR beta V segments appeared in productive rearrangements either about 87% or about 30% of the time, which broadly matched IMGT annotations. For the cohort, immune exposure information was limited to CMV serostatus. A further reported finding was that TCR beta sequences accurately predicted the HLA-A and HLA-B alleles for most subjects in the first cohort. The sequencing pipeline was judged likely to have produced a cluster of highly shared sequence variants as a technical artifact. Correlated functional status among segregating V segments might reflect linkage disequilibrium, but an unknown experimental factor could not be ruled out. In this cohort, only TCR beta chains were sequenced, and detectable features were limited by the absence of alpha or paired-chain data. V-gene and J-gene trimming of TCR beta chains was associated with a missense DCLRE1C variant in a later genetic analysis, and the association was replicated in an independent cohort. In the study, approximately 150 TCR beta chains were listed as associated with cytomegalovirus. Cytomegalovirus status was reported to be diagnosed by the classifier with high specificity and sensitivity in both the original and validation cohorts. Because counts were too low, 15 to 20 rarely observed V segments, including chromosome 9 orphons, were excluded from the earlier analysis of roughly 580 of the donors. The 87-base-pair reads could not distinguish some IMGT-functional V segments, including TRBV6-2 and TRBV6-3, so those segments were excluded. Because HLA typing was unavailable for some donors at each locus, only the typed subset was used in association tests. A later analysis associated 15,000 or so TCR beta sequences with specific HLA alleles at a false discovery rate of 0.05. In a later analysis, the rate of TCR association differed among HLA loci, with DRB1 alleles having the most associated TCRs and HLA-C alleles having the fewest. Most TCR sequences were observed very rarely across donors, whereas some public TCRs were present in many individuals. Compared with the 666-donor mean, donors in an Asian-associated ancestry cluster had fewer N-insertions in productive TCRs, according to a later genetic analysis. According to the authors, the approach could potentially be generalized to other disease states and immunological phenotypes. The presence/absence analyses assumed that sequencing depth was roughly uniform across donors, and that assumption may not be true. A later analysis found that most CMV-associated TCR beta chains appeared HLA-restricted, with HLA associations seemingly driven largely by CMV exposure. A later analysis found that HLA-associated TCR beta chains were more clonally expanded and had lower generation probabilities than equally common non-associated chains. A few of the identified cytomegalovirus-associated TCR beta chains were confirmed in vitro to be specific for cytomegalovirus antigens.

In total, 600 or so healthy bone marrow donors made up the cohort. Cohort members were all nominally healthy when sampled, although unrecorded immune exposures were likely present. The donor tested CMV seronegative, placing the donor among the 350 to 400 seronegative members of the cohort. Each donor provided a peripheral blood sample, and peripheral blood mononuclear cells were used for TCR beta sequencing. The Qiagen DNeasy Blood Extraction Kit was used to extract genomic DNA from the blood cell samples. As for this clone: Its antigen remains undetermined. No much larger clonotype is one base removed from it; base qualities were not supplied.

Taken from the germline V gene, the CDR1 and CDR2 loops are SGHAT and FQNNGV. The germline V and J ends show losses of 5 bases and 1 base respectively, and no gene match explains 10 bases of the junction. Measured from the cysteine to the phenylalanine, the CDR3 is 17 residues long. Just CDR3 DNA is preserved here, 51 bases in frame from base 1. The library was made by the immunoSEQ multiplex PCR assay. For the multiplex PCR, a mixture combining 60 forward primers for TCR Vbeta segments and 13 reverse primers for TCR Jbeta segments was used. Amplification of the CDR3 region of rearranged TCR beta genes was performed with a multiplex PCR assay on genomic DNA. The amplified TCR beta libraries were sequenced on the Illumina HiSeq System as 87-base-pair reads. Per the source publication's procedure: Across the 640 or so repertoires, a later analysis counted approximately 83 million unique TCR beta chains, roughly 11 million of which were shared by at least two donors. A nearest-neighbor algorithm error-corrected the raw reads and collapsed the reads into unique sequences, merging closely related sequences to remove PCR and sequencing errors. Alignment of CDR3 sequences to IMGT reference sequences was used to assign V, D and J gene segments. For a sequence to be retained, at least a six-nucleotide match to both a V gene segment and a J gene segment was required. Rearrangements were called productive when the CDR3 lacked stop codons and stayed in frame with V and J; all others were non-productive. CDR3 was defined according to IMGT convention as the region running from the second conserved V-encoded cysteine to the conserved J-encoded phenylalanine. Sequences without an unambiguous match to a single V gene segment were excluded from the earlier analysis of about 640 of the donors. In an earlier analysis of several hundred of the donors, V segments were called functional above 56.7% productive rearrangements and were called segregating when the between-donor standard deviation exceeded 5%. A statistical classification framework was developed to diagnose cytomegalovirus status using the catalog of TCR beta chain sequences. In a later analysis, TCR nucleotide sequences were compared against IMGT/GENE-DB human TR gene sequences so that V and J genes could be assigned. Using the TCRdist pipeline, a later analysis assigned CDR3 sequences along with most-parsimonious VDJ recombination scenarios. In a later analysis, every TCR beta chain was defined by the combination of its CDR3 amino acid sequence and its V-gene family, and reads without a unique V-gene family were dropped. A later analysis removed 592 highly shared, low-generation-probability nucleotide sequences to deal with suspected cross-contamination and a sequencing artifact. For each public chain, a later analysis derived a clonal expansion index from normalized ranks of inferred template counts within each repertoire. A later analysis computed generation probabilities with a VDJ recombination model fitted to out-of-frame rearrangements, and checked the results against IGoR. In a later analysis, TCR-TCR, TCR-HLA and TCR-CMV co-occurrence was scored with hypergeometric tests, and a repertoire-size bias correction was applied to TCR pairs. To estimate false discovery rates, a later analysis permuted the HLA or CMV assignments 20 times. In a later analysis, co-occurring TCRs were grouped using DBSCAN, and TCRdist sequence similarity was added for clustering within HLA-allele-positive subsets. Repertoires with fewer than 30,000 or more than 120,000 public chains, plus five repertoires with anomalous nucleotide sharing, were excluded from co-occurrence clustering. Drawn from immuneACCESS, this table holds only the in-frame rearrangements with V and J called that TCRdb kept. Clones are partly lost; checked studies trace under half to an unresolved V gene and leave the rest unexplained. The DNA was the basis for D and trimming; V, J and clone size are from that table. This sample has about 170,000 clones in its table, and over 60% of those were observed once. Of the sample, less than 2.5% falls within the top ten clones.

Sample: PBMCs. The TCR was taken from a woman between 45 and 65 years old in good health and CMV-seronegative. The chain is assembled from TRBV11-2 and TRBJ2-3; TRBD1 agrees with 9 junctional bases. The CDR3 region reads CASSQGTGIVGTDTQYF. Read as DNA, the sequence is TGTGCCAGCAGCCAAGGGACAGGGATAGTCGGCACAGATACGCAGTATTTT.